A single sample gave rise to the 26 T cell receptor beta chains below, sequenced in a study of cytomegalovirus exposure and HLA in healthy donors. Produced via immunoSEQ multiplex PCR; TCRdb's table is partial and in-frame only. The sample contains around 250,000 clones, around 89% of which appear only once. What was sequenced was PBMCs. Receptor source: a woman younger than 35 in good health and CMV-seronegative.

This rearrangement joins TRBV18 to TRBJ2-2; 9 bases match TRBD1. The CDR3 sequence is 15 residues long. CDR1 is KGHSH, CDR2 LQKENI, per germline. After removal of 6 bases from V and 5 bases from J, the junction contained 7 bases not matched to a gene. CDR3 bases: TGTGCCAGCTCCCCGGGACAGGGACCAACCGGGGAGCTGTTTTTT. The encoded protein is CASSPGQGPTGELFF.

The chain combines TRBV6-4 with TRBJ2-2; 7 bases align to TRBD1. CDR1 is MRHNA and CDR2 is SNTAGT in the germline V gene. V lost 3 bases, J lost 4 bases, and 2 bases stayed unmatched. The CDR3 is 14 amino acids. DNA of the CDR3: TGTGCCAGCAGTGAACAGGGGCCCACCGGGGAGCTGTTTTTT. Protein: CASSEQGPTGELFF.

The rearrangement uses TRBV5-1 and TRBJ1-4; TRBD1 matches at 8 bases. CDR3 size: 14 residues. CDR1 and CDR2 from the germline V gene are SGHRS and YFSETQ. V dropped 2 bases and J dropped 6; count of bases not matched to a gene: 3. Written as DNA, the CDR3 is TGCGCCAGCAGCTTCGACAGGGGTGATGAAAAACTGTTTTTT. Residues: CASSFDRGDEKLFF.

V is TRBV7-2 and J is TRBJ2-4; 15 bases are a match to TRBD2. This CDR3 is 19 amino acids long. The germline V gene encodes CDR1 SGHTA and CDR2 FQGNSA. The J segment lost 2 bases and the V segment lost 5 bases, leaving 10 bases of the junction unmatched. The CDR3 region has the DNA TGTGCCAGCAGCGCCGGACTAGCGGGGGGGAGTTCAACCAAAAACATTCAGTACTTC. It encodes CASSAGLAGGSSTKNIQYF.

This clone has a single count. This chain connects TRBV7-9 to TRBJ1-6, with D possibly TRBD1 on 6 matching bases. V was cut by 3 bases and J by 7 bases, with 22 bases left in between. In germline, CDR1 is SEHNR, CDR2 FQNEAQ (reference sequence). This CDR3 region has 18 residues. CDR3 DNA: TGTGCCAGCAGCTTTGATTGGGGGGGCGGCAGTTGGAATTCACCCCTCCACTTT. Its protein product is CASSFDWGGGSWNSPLHF.

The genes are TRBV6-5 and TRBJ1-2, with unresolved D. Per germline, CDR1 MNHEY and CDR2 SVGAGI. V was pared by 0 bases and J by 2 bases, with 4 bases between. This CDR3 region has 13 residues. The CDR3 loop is CASSYSENYGYTF. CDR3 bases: TGTGCCAGCAGTTACTCAGAGAACTATGGCTACACCTTC.

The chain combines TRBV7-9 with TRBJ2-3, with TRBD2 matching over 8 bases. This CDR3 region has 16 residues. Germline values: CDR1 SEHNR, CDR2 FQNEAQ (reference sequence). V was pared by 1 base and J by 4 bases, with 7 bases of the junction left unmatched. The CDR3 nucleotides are TGTGCCAGCAGCTTAGGGGGACTAGGGGAGGCAGATACGCAGTATTTT. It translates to CASSLGGLGEADTQYF.

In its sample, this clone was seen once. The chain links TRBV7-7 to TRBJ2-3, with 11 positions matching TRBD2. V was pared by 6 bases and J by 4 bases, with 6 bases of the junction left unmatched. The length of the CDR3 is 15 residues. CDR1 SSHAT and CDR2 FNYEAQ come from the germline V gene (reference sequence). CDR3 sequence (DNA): TGTGCCAGCAGTCCGACTAGCGGGGTGTCAGATACGCAGTATTTT. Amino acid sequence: CASSPTSGVSDTQYF.

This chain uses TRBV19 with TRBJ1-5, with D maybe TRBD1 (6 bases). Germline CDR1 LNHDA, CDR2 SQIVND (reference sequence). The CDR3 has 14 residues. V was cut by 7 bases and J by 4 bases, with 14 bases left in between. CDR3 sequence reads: CASTSTGVNQPQHF. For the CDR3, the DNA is TGTGCCAGTACCTCGACAGGAGTTAATCAGCCCCAGCATTTT.

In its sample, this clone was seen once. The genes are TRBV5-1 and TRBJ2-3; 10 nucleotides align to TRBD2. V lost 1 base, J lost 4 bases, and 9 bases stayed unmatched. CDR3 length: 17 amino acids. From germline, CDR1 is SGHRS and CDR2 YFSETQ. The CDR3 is CASSLWASGGRADTQYF. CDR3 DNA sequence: TGCGCCAGCAGCTTGTGGGCTAGCGGGGGTAGGGCAGATACGCAGTATTTT.

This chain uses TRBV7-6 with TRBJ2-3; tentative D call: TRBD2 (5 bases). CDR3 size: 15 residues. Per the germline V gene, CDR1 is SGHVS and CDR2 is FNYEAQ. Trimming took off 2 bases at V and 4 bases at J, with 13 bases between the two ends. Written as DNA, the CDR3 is TGTGCCAGCAGCTTAATTCCCCTAGCATCAGATACGCAGTATTTT. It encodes CASSLIPLASDTQYF.

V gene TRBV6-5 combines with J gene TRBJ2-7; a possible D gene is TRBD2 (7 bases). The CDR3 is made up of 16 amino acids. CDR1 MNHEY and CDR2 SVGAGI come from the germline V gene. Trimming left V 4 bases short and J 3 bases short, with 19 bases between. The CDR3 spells CASSWLGEGGFYEQYF. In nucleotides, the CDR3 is TGTGCCAGCAGTTGGTTAGGGGAGGGGGGCTTCTACGAGCAGTACTTC.

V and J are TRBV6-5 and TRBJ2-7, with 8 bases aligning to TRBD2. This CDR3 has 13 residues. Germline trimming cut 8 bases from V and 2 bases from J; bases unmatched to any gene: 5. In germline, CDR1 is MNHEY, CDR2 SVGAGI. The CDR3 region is CASAAGGTYEQYF. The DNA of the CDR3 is TGTGCCAGCGCCGCGGGAGGAACCTACGAGCAGTACTTC.

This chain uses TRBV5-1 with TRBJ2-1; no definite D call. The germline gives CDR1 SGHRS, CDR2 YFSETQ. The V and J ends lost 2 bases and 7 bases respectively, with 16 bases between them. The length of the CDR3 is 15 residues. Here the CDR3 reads CASSFVYSSDNEQFF. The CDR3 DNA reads TGCGCCAGCAGCTTCGTTTACAGTTCGGATAATGAGCAGTTCTTC.

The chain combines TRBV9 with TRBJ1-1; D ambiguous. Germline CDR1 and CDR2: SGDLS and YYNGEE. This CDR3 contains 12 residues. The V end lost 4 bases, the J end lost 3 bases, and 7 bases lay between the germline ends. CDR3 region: CASSPSYTEAFF. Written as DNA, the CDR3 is TGTGCCAGCAGCCCCTCGTACACTGAAGCTTTCTTT.

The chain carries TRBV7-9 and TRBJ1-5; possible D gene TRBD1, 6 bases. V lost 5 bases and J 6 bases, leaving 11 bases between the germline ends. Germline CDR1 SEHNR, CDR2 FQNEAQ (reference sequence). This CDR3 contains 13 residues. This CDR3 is CASSGGTFQPQHF. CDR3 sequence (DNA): TGTGCCAGCAGCGGTGGGACATTTCAGCCCCAGCATTTT.

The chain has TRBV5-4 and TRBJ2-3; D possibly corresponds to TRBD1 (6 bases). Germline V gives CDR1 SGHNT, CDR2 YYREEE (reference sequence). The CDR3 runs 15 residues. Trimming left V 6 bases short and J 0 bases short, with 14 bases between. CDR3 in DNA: TGTGCCAGCACCCTGGGACACCTGAGCACAGATACGCAGTATTTT. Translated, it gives CASTLGHLSTDTQYF.

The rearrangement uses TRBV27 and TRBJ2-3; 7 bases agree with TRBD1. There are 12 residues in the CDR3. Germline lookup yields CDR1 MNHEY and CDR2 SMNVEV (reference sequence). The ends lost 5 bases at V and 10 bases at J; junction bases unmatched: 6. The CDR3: CASSPGTVAQYF. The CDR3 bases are TGTGCCAGCAGTCCAGGGACAGTAGCGCAGTATTTT.

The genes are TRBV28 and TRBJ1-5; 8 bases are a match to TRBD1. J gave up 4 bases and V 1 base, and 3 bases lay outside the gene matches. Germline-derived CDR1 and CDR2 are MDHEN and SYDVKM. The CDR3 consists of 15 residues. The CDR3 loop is CASSLFDRGNQPQHF. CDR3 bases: TGTGCCAGCAGTTTATTTGACAGGGGAAATCAGCCCCAGCATTTT. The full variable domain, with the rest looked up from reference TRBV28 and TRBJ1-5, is DVKVTQSSRYLVKRTGEKVFLECVQDMDHENMFWYRQDPGLGLRLIYFSYDVKMKEKGDIPEGYSVSREKKERFSLILESASTNQTSMYLCASSLFDRGNQPQHFGDGTRLSIL.

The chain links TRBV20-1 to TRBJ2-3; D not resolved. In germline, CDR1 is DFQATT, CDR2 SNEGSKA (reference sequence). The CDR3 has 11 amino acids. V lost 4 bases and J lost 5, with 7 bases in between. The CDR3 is CSAISRDTQYF. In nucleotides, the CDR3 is TGCAGTGCTATTTCCCGAGATACGCAGTATTTT.

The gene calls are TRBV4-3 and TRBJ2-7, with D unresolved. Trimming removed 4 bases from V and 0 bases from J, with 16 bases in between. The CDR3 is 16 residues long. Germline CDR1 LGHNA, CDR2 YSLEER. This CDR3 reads CASSPGLSGDSYEQYF. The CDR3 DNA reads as TGCGCCAGCAGCCCAGGTCTCTCAGGTGACTCCTACGAGCAGTACTTC.

The CDR3 protein is CASSLGGGTDTQYF. Here the CDR3 DNA reads TGTGCCAGCAGCCTCGGGGGGGGAACAGATACGCAGTATTTT. The gene calls are TRBV6-4 and TRBJ2-3; 8 bases are a match to TRBD2. V dropped 6 bases and J dropped 3; count of bases not matched to a gene: 5. Germline CDR1 MRHNA, CDR2 SNTAGT. The CDR3 is 14 amino acids.

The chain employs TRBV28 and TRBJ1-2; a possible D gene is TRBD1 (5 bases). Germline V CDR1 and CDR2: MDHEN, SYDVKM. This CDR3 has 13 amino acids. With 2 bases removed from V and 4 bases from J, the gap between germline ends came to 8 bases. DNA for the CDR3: TGTGCCAGCAGTTTAGGGGCCATCTATGGCTACACCTTC. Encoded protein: CASSLGAIYGYTF.

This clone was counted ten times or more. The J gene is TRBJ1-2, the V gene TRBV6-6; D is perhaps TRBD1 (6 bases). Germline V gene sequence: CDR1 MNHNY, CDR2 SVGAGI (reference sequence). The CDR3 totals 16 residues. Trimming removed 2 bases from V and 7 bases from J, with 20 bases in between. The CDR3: CASSYLKGGQGSGYTF. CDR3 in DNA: TGTGCCAGCAGTTACCTAAAAGGGGGTCAGGGGAGTGGCTACACCTTC.

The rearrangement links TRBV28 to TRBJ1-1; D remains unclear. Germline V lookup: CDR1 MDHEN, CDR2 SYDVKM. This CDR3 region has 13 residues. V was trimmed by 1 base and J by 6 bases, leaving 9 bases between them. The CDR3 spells CASSLSEGSEAFF. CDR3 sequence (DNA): TGTGCCAGCAGTTTATCGGAGGGCTCTGAAGCTTTCTTT. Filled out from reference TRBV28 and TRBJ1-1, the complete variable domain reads DVKVTQSSRYLVKRTGEKVFLECVQDMDHENMFWYRQDPGLGLRLIYFSYDVKMKEKGDIPEGYSVSREKKERFSLILESASTNQTSMYLCASSLSEGSEAFFGQGTRLTVV.

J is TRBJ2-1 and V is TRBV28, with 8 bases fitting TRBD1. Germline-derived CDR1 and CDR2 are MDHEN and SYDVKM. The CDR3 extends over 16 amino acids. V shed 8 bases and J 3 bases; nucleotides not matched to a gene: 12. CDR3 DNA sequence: TGTGCCAGCGAGTCAATTGACAGGGGAGTCTACAATGAGCAGTTCTTC. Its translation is CASESIDRGVYNEQFF.